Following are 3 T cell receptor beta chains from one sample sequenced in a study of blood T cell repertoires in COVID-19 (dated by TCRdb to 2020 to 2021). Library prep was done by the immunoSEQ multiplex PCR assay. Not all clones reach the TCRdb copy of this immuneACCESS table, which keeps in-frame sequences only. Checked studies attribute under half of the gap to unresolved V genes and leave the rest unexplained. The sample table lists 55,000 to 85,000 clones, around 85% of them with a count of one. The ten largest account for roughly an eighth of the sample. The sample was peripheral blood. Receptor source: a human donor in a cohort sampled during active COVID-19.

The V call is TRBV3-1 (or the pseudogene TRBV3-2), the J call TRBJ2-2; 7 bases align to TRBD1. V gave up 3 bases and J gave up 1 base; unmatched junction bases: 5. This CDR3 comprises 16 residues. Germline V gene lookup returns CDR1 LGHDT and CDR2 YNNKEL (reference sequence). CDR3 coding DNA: TGTGCCAGCAGCCAGATACACAGGGGGAACACCGGGGAGCTGTTTTTT. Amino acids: CASSQIHRGNTGELFF.

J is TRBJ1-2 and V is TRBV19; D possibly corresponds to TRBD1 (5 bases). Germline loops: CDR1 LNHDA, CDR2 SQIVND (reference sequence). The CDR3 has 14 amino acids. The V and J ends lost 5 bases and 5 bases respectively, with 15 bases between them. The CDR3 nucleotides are TGTGCCAGTAGTCCAGAATTCGACAGATATGGCTACACCTTC. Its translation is CASSPEFDRYGYTF. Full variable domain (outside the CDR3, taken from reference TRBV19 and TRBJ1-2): DGGITQSPKYLFRKEGQNVTLSCEQNLNHDAMYWYRQDPGQGLRLIYYSQIVNDFQKGDIAEGYSVSREKKESFPLTVTSAQKNPTAFYLCASSPEFDRYGYTFGSGTRLTVV.

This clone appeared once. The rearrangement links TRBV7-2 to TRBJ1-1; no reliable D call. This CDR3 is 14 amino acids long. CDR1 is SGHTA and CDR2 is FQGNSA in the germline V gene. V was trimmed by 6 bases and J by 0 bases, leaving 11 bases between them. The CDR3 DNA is TGTGCCAGCAGACCAACAGTACTGAACACTGAAGCTTTCTTT. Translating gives CASRPTVLNTEAFF.